This paragraph reports one TCR beta chain. The data belong to a study of blood T cell repertoires in COVID-19. About the study: Researchers got acute and convalescent COVID-19 samples from the United States, Italy and Spain.

Authors' analysis steps: Nucleated cell number was recorded as an estimate derived from reference gene primer amplification. Assay: immunoSEQ multiplex PCR; the TCRdb copy retains only in-frame clones and omits some. The V and J calls and clone size come from that table; D and trimming were worked out from the DNA. This repertoire shows around 130,000 clones, about four fifths found once; its top ten account for approximately 5%. Trimming left V 0 bases short and J 6 bases short, with 7 bases between. Germline loops: CDR1 SGDLS, CDR2 YYNGEE. The CDR3 has 13 amino acids. The chain has TRBV9 and TRBJ1-5; D possibly corresponds to TRBD1 (5 bases). This sequence originates from a woman between 65 and 79 years old with acute or convalescent COVID-19. The sample consisted of peripheral blood. The CDR3 DNA sequence: TGTGCCAGCAGCGTAGGGCAGGGTCAGCCCCAGCATTTT. It is translated as CASSVGQGQPQHF.